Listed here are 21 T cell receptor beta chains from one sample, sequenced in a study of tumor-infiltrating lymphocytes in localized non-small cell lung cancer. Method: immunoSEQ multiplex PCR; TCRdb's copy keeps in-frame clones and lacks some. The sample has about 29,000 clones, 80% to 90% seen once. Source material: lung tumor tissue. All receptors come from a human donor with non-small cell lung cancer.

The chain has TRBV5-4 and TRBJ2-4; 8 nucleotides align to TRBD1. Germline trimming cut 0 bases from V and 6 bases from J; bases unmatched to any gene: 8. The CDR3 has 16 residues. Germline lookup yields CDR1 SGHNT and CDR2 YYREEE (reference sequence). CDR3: CASSLAGGLPLNIQYF. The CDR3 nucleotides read TGTGCCAGCAGCTTGGCAGGGGGCCTCCCCCTAAACATTCAGTACTTC.

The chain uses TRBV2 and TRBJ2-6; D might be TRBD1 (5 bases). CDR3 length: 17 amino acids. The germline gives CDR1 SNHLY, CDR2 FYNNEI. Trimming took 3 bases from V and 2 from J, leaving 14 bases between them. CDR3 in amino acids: CASSDEGVGTGANVLTF. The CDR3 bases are TGTGCCAGCAGTGACGAAGGGGTTGGGACTGGGGCCAACGTCCTGACTTTC.

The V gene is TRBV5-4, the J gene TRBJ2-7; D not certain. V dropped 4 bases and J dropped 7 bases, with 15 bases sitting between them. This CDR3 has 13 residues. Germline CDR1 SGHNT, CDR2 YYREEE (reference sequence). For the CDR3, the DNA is TGTGCCAGCAGCCCTTCGCGTCTAGGAGAGCAGTACTTC. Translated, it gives CASSPSRLGEQYF.

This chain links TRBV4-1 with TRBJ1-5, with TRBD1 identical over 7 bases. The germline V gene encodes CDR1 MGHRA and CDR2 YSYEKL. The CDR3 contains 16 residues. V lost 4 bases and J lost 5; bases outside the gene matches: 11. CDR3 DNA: TGCGCCAGCAGCCGCCCGGGACAGCGATTGGATCAGCCCCAGCATTTT. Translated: CASSRPGQRLDQPQHF.

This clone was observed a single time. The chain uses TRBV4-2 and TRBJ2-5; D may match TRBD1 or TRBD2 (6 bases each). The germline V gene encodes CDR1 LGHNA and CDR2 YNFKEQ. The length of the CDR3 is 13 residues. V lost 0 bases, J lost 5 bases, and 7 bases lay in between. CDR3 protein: CASSQEGGETQYF. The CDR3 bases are TGTGCCAGCAGCCAAGAGGGGGGCGAGACCCAGTACTTC.

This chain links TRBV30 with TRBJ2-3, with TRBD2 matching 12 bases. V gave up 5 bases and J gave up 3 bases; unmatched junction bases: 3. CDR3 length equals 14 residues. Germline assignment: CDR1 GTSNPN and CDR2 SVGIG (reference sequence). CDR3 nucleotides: TGTGCCTGGGGAGGGACTAGCGGGACAGATACGCAGTATTTT. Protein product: CAWGGTSGTDTQYF.

CDR3 nucleotide sequence: TGCGCCAGCAGCCAAAGCCTCAGCAGCTCCTACGAGCAGTACTTC. It specifies CASSQSLSSSYEQYF. The chain uses TRBV4-3 and TRBJ2-7; D not resolved. The CDR3 has 15 residues. V was cut by 2 bases and J by 0 bases, with 11 bases left in between. Per germline, CDR1 LGHNA and CDR2 YSLEER.

CDR3 amino acids: CASSQDLGGRQETQYF. The CDR3 region has the DNA TGTGCCAGCAGCCAGGACCTAGGGGGTCGCCAAGAGACCCAGTACTTC. This chain joins TRBV4-2 and TRBJ2-5; possibly TRBD1 for D (6 bases). There are 16 residues in the CDR3. CDR1 is LGHNA, CDR2 YNFKEQ, per germline. V shed 3 bases and J shed 1 base, with 15 bases lying between them.

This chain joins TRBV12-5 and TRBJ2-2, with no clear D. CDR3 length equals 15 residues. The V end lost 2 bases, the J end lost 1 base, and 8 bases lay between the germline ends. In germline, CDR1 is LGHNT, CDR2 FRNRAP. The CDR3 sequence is CASGLSAGNTGELFF. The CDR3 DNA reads TGTGCTAGTGGTTTGTCGGCAGGGAACACCGGGGAGCTGTTTTTT.

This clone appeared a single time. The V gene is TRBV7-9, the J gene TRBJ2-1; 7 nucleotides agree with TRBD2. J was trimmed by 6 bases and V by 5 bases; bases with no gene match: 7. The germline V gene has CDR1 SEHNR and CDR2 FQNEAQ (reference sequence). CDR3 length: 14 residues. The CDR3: CASSERDGFNEQFF. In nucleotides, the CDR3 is TGTGCCAGCAGCGAGCGGGACGGCTTCAATGAGCAGTTCTTC.

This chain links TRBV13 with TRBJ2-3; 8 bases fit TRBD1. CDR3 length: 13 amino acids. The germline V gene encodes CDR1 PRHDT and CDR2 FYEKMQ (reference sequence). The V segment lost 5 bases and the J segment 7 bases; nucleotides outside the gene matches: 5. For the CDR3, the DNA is TGTGCCAGCAGCGTTAACAGGGGGAATACGCAGTATTTT. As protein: CASSVNRGNTQYF.

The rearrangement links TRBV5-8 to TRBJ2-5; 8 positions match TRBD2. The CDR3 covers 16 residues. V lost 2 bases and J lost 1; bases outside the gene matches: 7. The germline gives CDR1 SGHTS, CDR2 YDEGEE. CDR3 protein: CASSFRGAGGQETQYF. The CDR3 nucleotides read TGTGCCAGCAGCTTCCGAGGGGCGGGAGGCCAAGAGACCCAGTACTTC.

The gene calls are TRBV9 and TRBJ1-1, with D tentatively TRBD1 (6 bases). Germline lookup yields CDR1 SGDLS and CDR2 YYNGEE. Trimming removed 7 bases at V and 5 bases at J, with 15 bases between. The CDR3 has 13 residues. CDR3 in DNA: TGTGCCAGCGGACGACAGGCGGGGACTGAAGCTTTCTTT. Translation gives CASGRQAGTEAFF.

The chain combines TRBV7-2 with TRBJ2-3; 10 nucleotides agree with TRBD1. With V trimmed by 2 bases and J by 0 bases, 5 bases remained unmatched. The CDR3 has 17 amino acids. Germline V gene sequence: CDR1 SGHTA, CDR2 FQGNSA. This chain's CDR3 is CASSLSGDRGSTDTQYF. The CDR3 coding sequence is TGTGCCAGCAGCTTATCCGGGGACAGGGGTAGCACAGATACGCAGTATTTT.

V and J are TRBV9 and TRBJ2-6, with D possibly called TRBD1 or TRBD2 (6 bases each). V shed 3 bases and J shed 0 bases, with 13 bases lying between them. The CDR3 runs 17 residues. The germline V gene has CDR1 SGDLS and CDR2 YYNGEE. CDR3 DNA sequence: TGTGCCAGCAGCGCCTTGGGGGGCGACTCTGGGGCCAACGTCCTGACTTTC. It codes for CASSALGGDSGANVLTF.

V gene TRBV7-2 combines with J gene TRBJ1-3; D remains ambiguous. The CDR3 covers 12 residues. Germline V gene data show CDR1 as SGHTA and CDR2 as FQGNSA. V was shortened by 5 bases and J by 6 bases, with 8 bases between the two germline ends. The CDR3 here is CASSTTVNTIYF. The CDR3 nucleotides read TGTGCCAGCAGCACCACCGTAAACACCATATATTTT.

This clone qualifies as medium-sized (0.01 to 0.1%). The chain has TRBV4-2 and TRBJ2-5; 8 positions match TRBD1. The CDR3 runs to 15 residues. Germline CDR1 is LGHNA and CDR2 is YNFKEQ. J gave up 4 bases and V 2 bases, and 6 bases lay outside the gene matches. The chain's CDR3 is CASSQSTGGSETQYF. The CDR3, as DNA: TGTGCCAGCAGCCAATCCACAGGGGGTTCAGAGACCCAGTACTTC.

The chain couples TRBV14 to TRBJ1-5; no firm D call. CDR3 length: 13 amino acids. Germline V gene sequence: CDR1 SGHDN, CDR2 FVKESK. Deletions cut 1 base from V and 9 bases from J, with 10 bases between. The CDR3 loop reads CASSQVLAGPQHF. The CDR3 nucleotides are TGTGCCAGCAGCCAAGTTCTGGCCGGGCCCCAGCATTTT.

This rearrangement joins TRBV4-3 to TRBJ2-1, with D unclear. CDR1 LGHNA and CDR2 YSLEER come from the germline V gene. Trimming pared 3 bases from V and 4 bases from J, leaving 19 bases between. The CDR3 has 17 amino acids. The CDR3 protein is CASSHLPFGIRYNEQFF. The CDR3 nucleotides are TGCGCCAGCAGCCACCTACCCTTTGGCATTCGTTACAATGAGCAGTTCTTC.

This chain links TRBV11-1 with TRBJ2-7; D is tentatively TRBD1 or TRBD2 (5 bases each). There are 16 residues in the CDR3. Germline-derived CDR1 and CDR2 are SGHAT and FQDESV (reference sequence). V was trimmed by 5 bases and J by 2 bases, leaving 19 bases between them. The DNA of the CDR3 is TGTGCCAGCAGCCATCCCCGGGACGAAAACACCTACGAGCAGTACTTC. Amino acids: CASSHPRDENTYEQYF.

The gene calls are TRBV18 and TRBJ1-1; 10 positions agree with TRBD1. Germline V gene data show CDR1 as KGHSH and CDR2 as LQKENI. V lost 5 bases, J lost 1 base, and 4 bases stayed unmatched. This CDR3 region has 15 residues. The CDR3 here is CASSSTGGQNTEAFF. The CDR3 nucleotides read TGTGCCAGCTCATCGACAGGGGGCCAGAACACTGAAGCTTTCTTT.